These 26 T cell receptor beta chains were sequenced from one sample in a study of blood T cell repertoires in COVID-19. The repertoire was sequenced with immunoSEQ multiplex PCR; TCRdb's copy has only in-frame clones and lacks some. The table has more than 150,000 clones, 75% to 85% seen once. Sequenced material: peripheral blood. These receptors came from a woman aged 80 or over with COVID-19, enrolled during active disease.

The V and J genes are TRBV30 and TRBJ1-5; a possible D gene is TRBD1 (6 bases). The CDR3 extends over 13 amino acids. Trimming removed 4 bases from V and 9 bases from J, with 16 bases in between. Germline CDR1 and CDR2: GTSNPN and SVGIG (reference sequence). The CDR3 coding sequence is TGTGCCTGGAACAGGGACGGCAACGGGCCCCAGCATTTT. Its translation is CAWNRDGNGPQHF.

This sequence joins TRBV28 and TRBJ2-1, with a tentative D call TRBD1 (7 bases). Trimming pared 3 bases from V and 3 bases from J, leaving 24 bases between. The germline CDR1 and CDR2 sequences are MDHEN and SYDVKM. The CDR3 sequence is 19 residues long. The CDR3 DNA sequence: TGTGCCAGCAGTTTCCCCCGGGGGACAGTCAATCAGTACTACAATGAGCAGTTCTTC. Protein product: CASSFPRGTVNQYYNEQFF.

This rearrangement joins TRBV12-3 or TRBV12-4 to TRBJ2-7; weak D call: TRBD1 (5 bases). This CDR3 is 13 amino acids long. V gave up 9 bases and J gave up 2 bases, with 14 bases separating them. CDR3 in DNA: TGTGCCAGTCATCAGGGTTCAGCCTACGAGCAGTACTTC. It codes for CASHQGSAYEQYF.

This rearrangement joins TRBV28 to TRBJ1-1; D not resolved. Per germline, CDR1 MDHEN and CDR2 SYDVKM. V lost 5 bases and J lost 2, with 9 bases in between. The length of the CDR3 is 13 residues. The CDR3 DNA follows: TGTGCCAGCAGTAGGCGGGTCAACACTGAAGCTTTCTTT. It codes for CASSRRVNTEAFF.

The CDR3 coding sequence is TGTGCCAGCAGGGAGGGCTTAGTCTTGCAAGAGACCCAGTACTTC. Translation: CASREGLVLQETQYF. The chain carries TRBV7-9 and TRBJ2-5, with a possible D match to TRBD2 (6 bases). The CDR3 runs 15 residues. The germline V gene encodes CDR1 SEHNR and CDR2 FQNEAQ (reference sequence). V was cut by 6 bases and J by 2 bases, with 16 bases left in between.

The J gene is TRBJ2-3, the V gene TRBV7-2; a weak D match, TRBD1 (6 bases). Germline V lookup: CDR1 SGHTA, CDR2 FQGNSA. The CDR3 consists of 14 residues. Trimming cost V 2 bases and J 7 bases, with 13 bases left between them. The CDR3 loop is CASSLQRGGYTQYF. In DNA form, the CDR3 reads TGTGCCAGCAGCTTACAGAGAGGGGGATATACGCAGTATTTT.

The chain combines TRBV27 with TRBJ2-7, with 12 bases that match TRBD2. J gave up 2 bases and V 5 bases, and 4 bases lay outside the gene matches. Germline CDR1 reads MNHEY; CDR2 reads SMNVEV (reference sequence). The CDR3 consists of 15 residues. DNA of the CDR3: TGTGCCAGCAGTCCGACTAGCGGGAGACCCTACGAGCAGTACTTC. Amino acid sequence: CASSPTSGRPYEQYF.

The CDR3 is CSASGGGRTYGYTF. The CDR3 bases are TGCAGTGCCAGTGGCGGGGGGCGCACCTATGGCTACACCTTC. The chain uses TRBV20-1 and TRBJ1-2, with a possible D match to TRBD1 (6 bases). CDR3 size: 14 residues. CDR1 and CDR2 (germline): DFQATT, SNEGSKA (reference sequence). V lost 6 bases to trimming and J lost 4 bases, with 18 bases between them.

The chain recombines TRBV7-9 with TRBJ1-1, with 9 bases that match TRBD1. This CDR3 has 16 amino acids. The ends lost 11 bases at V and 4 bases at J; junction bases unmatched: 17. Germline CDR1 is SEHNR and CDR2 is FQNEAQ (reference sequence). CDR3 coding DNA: TGTGCCGGGCGAAAGATACCGGGACAGGGAAGCACTGAAGCTTTCTTT. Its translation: CAGRKIPGQGSTEAFF. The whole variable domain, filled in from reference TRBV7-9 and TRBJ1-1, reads DTGVSQNPRHKITKRGQNVTFRCDPISEHNRLYWYRQTLGQGPEFLTYFQNEAQLEKSRLLSDRFSAERPKGSFSTLEIQRTEQGDSAMYLCAGRKIPGQGSTEAFFGQGTRLTVV.

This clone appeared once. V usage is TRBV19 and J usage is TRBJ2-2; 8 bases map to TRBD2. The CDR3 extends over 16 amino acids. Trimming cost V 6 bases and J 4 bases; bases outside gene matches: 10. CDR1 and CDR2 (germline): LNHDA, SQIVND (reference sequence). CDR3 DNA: TGTGCCAGTAGCCCGTCGGGGACTAGAGGCACCGGGGAGCTGTTTTTT. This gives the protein CASSPSGTRGTGELFF.

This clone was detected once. CDR3 protein: CASSFRTALHSGQFF. The DNA for the CDR3 is TGTGCCAGCAGCTTCCGGACAGCCCTTCACAGCGGGCAGTTCTTC. The V gene is TRBV5-6, the J gene TRBJ2-1; weak D call: TRBD1 (6 bases). The CDR3 is 15 amino acids. CDR1 is SGHDT, CDR2 YYEEEE, per germline. Trimming left V 2 bases short and J 12 bases short, with 21 bases between.

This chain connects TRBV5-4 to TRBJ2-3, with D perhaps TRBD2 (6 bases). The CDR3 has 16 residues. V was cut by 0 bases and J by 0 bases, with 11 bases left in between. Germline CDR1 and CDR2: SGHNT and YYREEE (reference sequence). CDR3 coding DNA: TGTGCCAGCAGCTTGGCCAAACTAGCTAGCACAGATACGCAGTATTTT. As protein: CASSLAKLASTDTQYF. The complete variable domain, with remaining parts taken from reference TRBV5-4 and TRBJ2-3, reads ETGVTQSPTHLIKTRGQQVTLRCSSQSGHNTVSWYQQALGQGPQFIFQYYREEENGRGNFPPRFSGLQFPNYSSELNVNALELDDSALYLCASSLAKLASTDTQYFGPGTRLTVL.

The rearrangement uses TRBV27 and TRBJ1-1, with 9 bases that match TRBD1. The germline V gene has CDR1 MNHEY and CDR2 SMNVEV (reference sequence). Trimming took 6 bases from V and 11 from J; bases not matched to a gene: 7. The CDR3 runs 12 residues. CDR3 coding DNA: TGTGCCAGCAGACCCCGGGACAGGGCGGCTTTCTTT. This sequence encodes CASRPRDRAAFF.

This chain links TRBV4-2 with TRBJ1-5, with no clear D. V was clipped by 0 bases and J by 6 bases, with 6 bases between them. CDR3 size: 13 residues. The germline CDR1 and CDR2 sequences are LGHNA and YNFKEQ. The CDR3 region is CASSQELSQPQHF. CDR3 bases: TGTGCCAGCAGCCAAGAACTGAGTCAGCCCCAGCATTTT.

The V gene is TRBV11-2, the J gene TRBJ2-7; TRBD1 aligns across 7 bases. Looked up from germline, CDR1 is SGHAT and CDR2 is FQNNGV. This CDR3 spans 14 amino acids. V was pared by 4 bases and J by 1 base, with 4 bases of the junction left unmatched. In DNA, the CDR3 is TGTGCCAGCAGCTCCTACAGGGGTTCCTACGAGCAGTACTTC. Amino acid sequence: CASSSYRGSYEQYF.

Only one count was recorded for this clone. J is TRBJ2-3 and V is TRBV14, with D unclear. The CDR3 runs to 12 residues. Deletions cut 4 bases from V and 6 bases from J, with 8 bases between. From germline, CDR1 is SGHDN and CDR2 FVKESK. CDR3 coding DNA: TGTGCCAGCAGCCGTCTGCGGGATACGCAGTATTTT. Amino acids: CASSRLRDTQYF.

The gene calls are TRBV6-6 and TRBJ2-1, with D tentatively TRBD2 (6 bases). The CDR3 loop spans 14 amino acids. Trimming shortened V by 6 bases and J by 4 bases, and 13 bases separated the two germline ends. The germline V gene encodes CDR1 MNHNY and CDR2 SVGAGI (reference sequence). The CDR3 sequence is CASSLTSGYNEQFF. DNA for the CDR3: TGTGCCAGCAGCCTGACTAGTGGGTACAATGAGCAGTTCTTC.

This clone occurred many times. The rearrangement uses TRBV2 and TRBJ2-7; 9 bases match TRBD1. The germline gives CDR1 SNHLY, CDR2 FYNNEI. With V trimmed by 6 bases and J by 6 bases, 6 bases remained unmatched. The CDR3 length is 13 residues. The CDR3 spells CASRGDRGVEQYF. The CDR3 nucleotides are TGTGCCAGCAGGGGAGACAGGGGGGTCGAGCAGTACTTC.

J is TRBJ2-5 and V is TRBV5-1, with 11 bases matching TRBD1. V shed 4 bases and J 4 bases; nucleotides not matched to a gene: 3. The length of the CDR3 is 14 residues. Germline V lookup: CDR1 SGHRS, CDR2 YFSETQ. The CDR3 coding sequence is TGCGCCAGCAGCCCCGGGACAGGGGGAGAGACCCAGTACTTC. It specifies CASSPGTGGETQYF.

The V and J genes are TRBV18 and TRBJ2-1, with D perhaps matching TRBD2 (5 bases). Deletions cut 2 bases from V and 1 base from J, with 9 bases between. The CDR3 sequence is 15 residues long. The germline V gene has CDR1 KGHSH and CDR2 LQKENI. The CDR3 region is CASSPMGSSYNEQFF. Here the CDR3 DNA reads TGTGCCAGCTCACCAATGGGGAGTTCCTACAATGAGCAGTTCTTC.

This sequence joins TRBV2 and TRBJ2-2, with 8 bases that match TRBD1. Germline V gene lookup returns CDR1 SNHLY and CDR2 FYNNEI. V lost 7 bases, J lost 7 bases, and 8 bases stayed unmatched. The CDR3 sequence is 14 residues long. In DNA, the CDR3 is TGTGCCAGCATCGAGCAGGGGGCAAACGGGGAGCTGTTTTTT. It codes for CASIEQGANGELFF. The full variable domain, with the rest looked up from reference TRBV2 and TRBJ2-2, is EPEVTQTPSHQVTQMGQEVILRCVPISNHLYFYWYRQILGQKVEFLVSFYNNEISEKSEIFDDQFSVERPDGSNFTLKIRSTKLEDSAMYFCASIEQGANGELFFGEGSRLTVL.

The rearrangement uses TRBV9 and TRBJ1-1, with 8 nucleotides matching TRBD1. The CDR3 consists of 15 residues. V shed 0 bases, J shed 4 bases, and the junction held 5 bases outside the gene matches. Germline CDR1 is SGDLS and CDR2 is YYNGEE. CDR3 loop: CASSVAPTGGTEAFF. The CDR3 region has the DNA TGTGCCAGCAGCGTAGCTCCTACAGGGGGCACTGAAGCTTTCTTT.

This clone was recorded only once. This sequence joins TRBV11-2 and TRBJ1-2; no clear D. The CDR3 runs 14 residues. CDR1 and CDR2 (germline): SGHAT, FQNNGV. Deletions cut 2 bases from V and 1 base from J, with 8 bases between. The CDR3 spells CASSLNGDNYGYTF. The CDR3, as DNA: TGTGCCAGCAGCTTAAACGGTGATAACTATGGCTACACCTTC. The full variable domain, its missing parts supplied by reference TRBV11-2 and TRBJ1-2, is EAGVAQSPRYKIIEKRQSVAFWCNPISGHATLYWYQQILGQGPKLLIQFQNNGVVDDSQLPKDRFSAERLKGVDSTLKIQPAKLEDSAVYLCASSLNGDNYGYTFGSGTRLTVV.

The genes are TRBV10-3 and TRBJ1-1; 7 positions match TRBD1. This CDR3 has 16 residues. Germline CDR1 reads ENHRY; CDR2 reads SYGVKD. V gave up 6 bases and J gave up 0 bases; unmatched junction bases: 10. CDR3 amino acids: CAIRPGTANMNTEAFF. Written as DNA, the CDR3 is TGTGCCATCAGGCCTGGGACAGCGAACATGAACACTGAAGCTTTCTTT.

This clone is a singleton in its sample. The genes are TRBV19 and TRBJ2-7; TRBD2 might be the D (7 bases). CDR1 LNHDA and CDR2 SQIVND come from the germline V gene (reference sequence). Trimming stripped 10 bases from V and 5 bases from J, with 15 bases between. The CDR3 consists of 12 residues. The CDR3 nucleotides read TGTGCCACTCGAGGGGGGGGCCACGAGCAGTACTTC. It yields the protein CATRGGGHEQYF.

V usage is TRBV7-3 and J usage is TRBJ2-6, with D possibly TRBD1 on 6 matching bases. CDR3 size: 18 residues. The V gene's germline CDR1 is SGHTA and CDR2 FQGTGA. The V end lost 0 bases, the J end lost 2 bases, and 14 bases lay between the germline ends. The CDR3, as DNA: TGTGCCAGCAGCTTAACGTTATCCACAGGGACTGGGGCCAACGTCCTGACTTTC. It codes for CASSLTLSTGTGANVLTF.